These 31 T cell receptor beta chains came from one sample sequenced in a study of naive and memory T cell subsets. The beta constant-region primer was an equimolar mix of two oligonucleotides covering TRBC1 and TRBC2. In TCRdb, the UMI-ligation and nested PCR reads were re-called with MiXCR into one record per CDR3 protein. The sample has 81,000 or so distinct CDR3 sequences, 7% to 7.5% seen once. The sequenced sample consisted of central memory CD4+ T cells from blood. Receptors were obtained from a human donor in good health.

This clonotype was counted ten times or more. This chain joins TRBV4-3 and TRBJ1-1; unclear D gene. The CDR3 covers 17 residues. The germline V gene has CDR1 LGHNA and CDR2 YSLEER. Trimming took off 0 bases at V and 1 base at J, with 15 bases between the two ends. The CDR3 here is CASSQDREQWKNTEAFF. As DNA, the CDR3 is TGCGCCAGCAGCCAAGATAGAGAGCAATGGAAGAACACTGAAGCTTTCTTT.

In this sample, this clonotype turned up a few times. The chain carries TRBV7-9 and TRBJ2-7, with 9 bases identical to TRBD1. Losses at the gene ends were 5 bases for V and 3 bases for J; bases not matched to a gene: 8. CDR1 SEHNR and CDR2 FQNEAQ come from the germline V gene (reference sequence). The CDR3 is 15 residues long. CDR3 amino acids: CASSQTGGQDYEQYF. DNA for the CDR3: TGTGCCAGCAGCCAAACAGGGGGCCAAGACTACGAGCAGTACTTC.

This clonotype turned up a few times. The chain couples TRBV6-5 to TRBJ2-7; TRBD1 aligns across 9 bases. V lost 2 bases and J lost 6; bases outside the gene matches: 5. Germline V gives CDR1 MNHEY, CDR2 SVGAGI. There are 14 residues in the CDR3. The CDR3 nucleotides are TGTGCCAGCAGTTACAGTCGGGACAGGGCCGAGCAGTACTTC. Protein sequence: CASSYSRDRAEQYF.

In this sample, this clonotype turned up a few times. The chain has TRBV7-9 and TRBJ2-7; D uncertain. In germline, CDR1 is SEHNR, CDR2 FQNEAQ (reference sequence). There are 14 residues in the CDR3. V was clipped by 1 base and J by 1 base, with 8 bases between them. CDR3 in DNA: TGTGCCAGCAGCTTAGTCCCCAGATCCTACGAGCAGTACTTC. Translation gives CASSLVPRSYEQYF.

This clonotype occurred a few times. The chain carries TRBV30 and TRBJ2-6; D gene ambiguous. CDR3 length: 16 amino acids. V lost 0 bases to trimming and J lost 3 bases, with 12 bases between them. The V gene's germline CDR1 is GTSNPN and CDR2 SVGIG (reference sequence). The CDR3 is CAWSVSRVGGANVLTF. CDR3 DNA sequence: TGTGCCTGGAGTGTGTCTCGGGTGGGTGGGGCCAACGTCCTGACTTTC.

This clonotype occurred a few times. The V gene is TRBV29-1, the J gene TRBJ2-5, with TRBD1 as a possible D gene (6 bases). Germline loops: CDR1 SQVTM, CDR2 ANQGSEA. This CDR3 is 12 amino acids long. The germline V and J ends were trimmed by 8 bases and 1 base, with 11 bases remaining between them. Here the CDR3 reads CSTLTGQETQYF. The CDR3 DNA sequence: TGCAGCACCTTGACAGGCCAAGAGACCCAGTACTTC.

This clonotype was counted a few times. V gene TRBV29-1 combines with J gene TRBJ2-3, with 13 nucleotides matching TRBD2. In germline, CDR1 is SQVTM, CDR2 ANQGSEA. The CDR3 sequence is 16 residues long. The J segment lost 0 bases and the V segment lost 5 bases, leaving 5 bases of the junction unmatched. This chain's CDR3 is CSVSRTSGRSTDTQYF. CDR3 nucleotides: TGCAGCGTTTCCAGGACTAGCGGGAGAAGCACAGATACGCAGTATTTT.

This clonotype has ten or more counts. The chain links TRBV5-1 to TRBJ2-7; D could derive from TRBD1 or TRBD2 (5 bases each). Trimming removed 3 bases at V and 2 bases at J, with 12 bases between. Germline V gene lookup returns CDR1 SGHRS and CDR2 YFSETQ. The CDR3 sequence is 14 residues long. The CDR3 DNA is TGCGCCAGCAGCTGGGGGACCGACGCCTACGAGCAGTACTTC. Its translation: CASSWGTDAYEQYF.

J is TRBJ2-1 and V is TRBV4-2, with TRBD1 matching over 9 bases. V shed 4 bases, J shed 0 bases, and the junction held 4 bases outside the gene matches. Germline CDR1 is LGHNA and CDR2 is YNFKEQ. This CDR3 is built from 16 residues. The CDR3 DNA reads TGTGCCAGCAGCCGGACGGGACAGGGCTCCTACAATGAGCAGTTCTTC. Translating it yields CASSRTGQGSYNEQFF.

This clonotype occurred a few times. The genes are TRBV11-3 and TRBJ2-1; TRBD2 matches at 7 bases. The CDR3 covers 14 residues. V dropped 1 base and J dropped 8; count of bases not matched to a gene: 5. Per germline, CDR1 SGHNT and CDR2 YENEEA. The CDR3 loop is CASSLGYAGDEQFF. In DNA form, the CDR3 reads TGTGCCAGCAGCTTAGGATACGCGGGGGATGAGCAGTTCTTC.

In its sample, this clonotype was seen many times. The chain joins TRBV27 to TRBJ2-3; unclear D gene. Trimming cost V 3 bases and J 8 bases, with 21 bases left between them. Germline V lookup: CDR1 MNHEY, CDR2 SMNVEV (reference sequence). This CDR3 is 16 amino acids long. CDR3 sequence reads: CASSLVVKGSVRTQYF. The CDR3 DNA reads TGTGCCAGCAGTTTGGTGGTAAAGGGCTCGGTGCGTACGCAGTATTTT.

The chain has TRBV5-4 and TRBJ1-1, with TRBD1 as a possible D gene (6 bases). Germline V gene sequence: CDR1 SGHNT, CDR2 YYREEE (reference sequence). The V end lost 2 bases, the J end lost 3 bases, and 8 bases lay between the germline ends. The CDR3 runs 13 residues. The CDR3 bases are TGTGCCAGCAGCTTTGGACAGCACACTGAAGCTTTCTTT. Translation: CASSFGQHTEAFF.

On this clonotype: At one end the junction does not follow the germline gene, possibly because of a read error. The chain employs TRBV14 and TRBJ1-2, with a possible D match to TRBD1 (5 bases). The CDR3 is 15 residues long. Per the germline V gene, CDR1 is SGHDN and CDR2 is FVKESK. This chain's CDR3 is CASSQDWGEGDGSTF. The CDR3 region has the DNA TGTGCCAGCAGCCAAGATTGGGGGGAAGGGGATGGCTCCACCTTC.

This clonotype has a handful of counts. The V call is TRBV7-2, the J call TRBJ2-7; TRBD1 agrees at 8 bases. Germline CDR1 is SGHTA and CDR2 is FQGNSA. The CDR3 spans 14 residues. The J segment lost 9 bases and the V segment lost 0 bases, leaving 7 bases of the junction unmatched. DNA for the CDR3: TGTGCCAGCAGCTTAGCGCCTCGAACAGGGGGGCAGTACTTC. This gives the protein CASSLAPRTGGQYF.

This clonotype was counted ten times or more. The chain has TRBV7-7 and TRBJ2-2, with 10 bases matching TRBD1. In germline, CDR1 is SSHAT, CDR2 FNYEAQ (reference sequence). The trim removed 5 bases at V and 12 bases at J, leaving 6 bases unmatched. The CDR3 has 13 amino acids. CDR3 nucleotides: TGTGCCAGCAGCAAAAGACAGGGGGCTCAGCTGTTTTTT. Translating it yields CASSKRQGAQLFF.

In this sample, this clonotype turned up many times. The chain is built from TRBV6-1 and TRBJ1-3; 9 bases are a match to TRBD1. V was pared by 3 bases and J by 0 bases, with 3 bases of the junction left unmatched. CDR1 and CDR2 from the germline V gene are MNHNS and SASEGT. The CDR3 covers 16 residues. Here the CDR3 DNA reads TGTGCCAGCAGTGATCGGGACAGGGACTCTGGAAACACCATATATTTT. Translation gives CASSDRDRDSGNTIYF.

This clonotype appeared a few times. The V gene is TRBV2, the J gene TRBJ1-1; no clear D. Deletions cut 7 bases from V and 11 bases from J, with 17 bases between. Germline V gene data show CDR1 as SNHLY and CDR2 as FYNNEI. This CDR3 region has 12 residues. CDR3 protein: CASKWEVGKAFF. The CDR3 DNA reads as TGTGCCAGCAAATGGGAGGTCGGAAAGGCTTTCTTT. Combining the CDR3 with reference TRBV2 and TRBJ1-1 gives the whole variable domain EPEVTQTPSHQVTQMGQEVILRCVPISNHLYFYWYRQILGQKVEFLVSFYNNEISEKSEIFDDQFSVERPDGSNFTLKIRSTKLEDSAMYFCASKWEVGKAFFGQGTRLTVV.

This clonotype has only a few counts. The CDR3 loop reads CASSPIITLARTGELFF. DNA of the CDR3: TGTGCCAGCAGCCCTATTATTACCCTGGCTCGGACCGGGGAGCTGTTTTTT. The chain is built from TRBV7-9 and TRBJ2-2; D ambiguous. The V gene's germline CDR1 is SEHNR and CDR2 FQNEAQ (reference sequence). V was cut by 5 bases and J by 5 bases, with 21 bases left in between. The CDR3 extends over 17 amino acids.

The rearrangement uses TRBV24-1 and TRBJ2-1; perhaps TRBD1 as D (5 bases). Deletions cut 1 base from V and 8 bases from J, with 8 bases between. The CDR3 runs to 13 residues. Per germline, CDR1 KGHDR and CDR2 SFDVKD. The CDR3 DNA reads TGTGCCACCAGTGATTTCAAGGGGTATGAGCAGTTCTTC. It is translated as CATSDFKGYEQFF.

This clonotype showed up many times. The CDR3 reads CASKRAGGNTEAFF. DNA for the CDR3: TGTGCCAGCAAAAGGGCCGGCGGGAACACTGAAGCTTTCTTT. This chain joins TRBV6-1 and TRBJ1-1; D remains ambiguous. CDR1 is MNHNS, CDR2 SASEGT, per germline. This CDR3 has 14 residues. V dropped 7 bases and J dropped 1 base, with 13 bases sitting between them.

This clonotype was detected many times. The chain has TRBV6-1 and TRBJ2-7; 7 bases line up with TRBD2. V gave up 2 bases and J gave up 6 bases; unmatched junction bases: 13. In germline, CDR1 is MNHNS, CDR2 SASEGT. The length of the CDR3 is 16 residues. CDR3 nucleotide sequence: TGTGCCAGCAGTGAATCCCGGACTAGAAGGCTGACCGAGCAGTACTTC. Translating gives CASSESRTRRLTEQYF.

This clonotype has only a few counts. The chain combines TRBV7-2 with TRBJ2-1; 7 nucleotides line up with TRBD2. The CDR3 contains 12 residues. With V trimmed by 8 bases and J by 6 bases, 4 bases remained unmatched. From germline, CDR1 is SGHTA and CDR2 FQGNSA. This chain's CDR3 is CASGASGNEQFF. The CDR3 DNA reads TGTGCCAGCGGTGCTAGCGGCAATGAGCAGTTCTTC.

This clonotype occurred once. The chain uses TRBV19 and TRBJ2-1, with TRBD2 matching over 9 bases. Germline CDR1 and CDR2: LNHDA and SQIVND (reference sequence). The length of the CDR3 is 15 residues. The J segment lost 3 bases and the V segment lost 8 bases, leaving 8 bases of the junction unmatched. CDR3 sequence: CASHNSGRGYNEQFF. CDR3 DNA sequence: TGTGCCAGTCACAATAGCGGGAGAGGCTACAATGAGCAGTTCTTC.

This clonotype was counted only a few times. J is TRBJ2-2 and V is TRBV28; 9 nucleotides align to TRBD1. CDR1 is MDHEN, CDR2 SYDVKM, per germline. Losses at the gene ends were 5 bases for V and 7 bases for J; bases not matched to a gene: 11. This CDR3 has 16 amino acids. This CDR3 is CASSSSGTGTIGELFF. CDR3 sequence (DNA): TGTGCCAGCAGTAGTTCCGGGACAGGGACCATCGGGGAGCTGTTTTTT.

There are a few counts of this clonotype. The chain links TRBV7-2 to TRBJ2-5; 10 nucleotides agree with TRBD1. In germline, CDR1 is SGHTA, CDR2 FQGNSA. The ends lost 5 bases at V and 5 bases at J; junction bases unmatched: 14. The CDR3 sequence is 17 residues long. The CDR3 protein is CASSGVGQGVSRETQYF. The CDR3 coding sequence is TGTGCCAGCAGCGGGGTCGGACAGGGGGTCTCCAGGGAGACCCAGTACTTC. The whole variable domain, remainder taken from reference TRBV7-2 and TRBJ2-5, is GAGVSQSPSNKVTEKGKDVELRCDPISGHTALYWYRQSLGQGLEFLIYFQGNSAPDKSGLPSDRFSAERTGGSVSTLTIQRTQQEDSAVYLCASSGVGQGVSRETQYFGPGTRLLVL.

This clonotype was seen many times. The rearrangement joins TRBV18 to TRBJ2-7; the D is unclear. V shed 3 bases and J shed 3 bases, with 30 bases lying between them. CDR3 length equals 20 residues. Germline V lookup: CDR1 KGHSH, CDR2 LQKENI. The CDR3, as DNA: TGTGCCAGCTCACCGCCAAGGGCCTCAGTCAACGGAACTCGACACTACGAGCAGTACTTC. As protein: CASSPPRASVNGTRHYEQYF.

This chain links TRBV7-2 with TRBJ1-5; a weak D match, TRBD1 (5 bases). Trimming left V 1 base short and J 7 bases short, with 11 bases between. Germline CDR1 is SGHTA and CDR2 is FQGNSA. The CDR3 loop spans 14 amino acids. The CDR3 sequence is CASSLGGSGQPQHF. CDR3 coding DNA: TGTGCCAGCAGCTTAGGGGGGAGCGGACAGCCCCAGCATTTT.

V gene TRBV29-1 combines with J gene TRBJ2-1; D may be TRBD1 (6 bases). The CDR3 is 14 residues long. Germline V gene sequence: CDR1 SQVTM, CDR2 ANQGSEA. Trimming shortened V by 6 bases and J by 2 bases, and 14 bases separated the two germline ends. In DNA form, the CDR3 reads TGCAGCGTGATGAGGGGGAACCCCTACAATGAGCAGTTCTTC. The encoded protein is CSVMRGNPYNEQFF.

The V call is TRBV10-2, the J call TRBJ2-1; TRBD1 agrees at 8 bases. CDR3 length: 15 amino acids. Germline lookup yields CDR1 WSHSY and CDR2 SAAADI. The V segment lost 3 bases and the J segment 6 bases; nucleotides outside the gene matches: 7. The CDR3 loop reads CASSEGQGRINEQFF. The CDR3 DNA reads TGCGCCAGCAGTGAAGGACAGGGAAGGATCAATGAGCAGTTCTTC.

This clonotype has only a few counts. The rearrangement joins TRBV14 to TRBJ2-7; perhaps D is TRBD1 or TRBD2 (5 bases each). Germline CDR1 and CDR2: SGHDN and FVKESK. V was pared by 4 bases and J by 4 bases, with 11 bases between. The CDR3 sequence is 13 residues long. CDR3 bases: TGTGCCAGCAGCCTATACGGGGCATACGAGCAGTACTTC. Translation: CASSLYGAYEQYF.

This clonotype was counted only a few times. The V and J genes are TRBV7-8 and TRBJ2-7; D perhaps matches TRBD1 (6 bases). The germline V gene encodes CDR1 SGHVS and CDR2 FQNEAQ. CDR3 length: 13 residues. V shed 7 bases and J shed 4 bases, with 14 bases lying between them. CDR3 in amino acids: CASTHRVLYEQYF. For the CDR3, the DNA is TGTGCCAGCACGCACAGGGTCTTATACGAGCAGTACTTC.